Following are 24 T cell receptor beta chains from one sample sequenced in a study of radiation and T cells in renal cell carcinoma. Time point: blood 2 weeks post-SBRT. Treatment of the sample: 15 Gy SBRT to primary tumor, nephrectomy 4 weeks later. Clones were sequenced by immunoSEQ multiplex PCR, and TCRdb holds only the in-frame ones, with some missing. This repertoire shows some 150,000 clones, about 91% found once; its top ten account for 10% to 15%. The sample in question was blood, obtained from a patient whose treatment included radiotherapy and nephrectomy. These TCRs come from a woman aged 50 to 65 with renal cell carcinoma.

V and J are TRBV23-1 and TRBJ1-1, with 8 positions matching TRBD1. TRBV23-1 is identified as an open reading frame with a role that is uncertain. Unmatched junction bases numbered 14, after V lost 4 bases and J lost 7 bases. This CDR3 contains 16 residues. Here the CDR3 DNA reads TGCGCCAGCAGTCCATTTTCAGGACAGGGCCCTGTTGAAGCTTTCTTT. Protein: CASSPFSGQGPVEAFF.

The rearrangement uses TRBV7-9 and TRBJ2-1, with D possibly being TRBD2 (5 bases). Germline CDR1 is SEHNR and CDR2 is FQNEAQ (reference sequence). This CDR3 is built from 10 residues. The germline V and J ends were trimmed by 4 bases and 10 bases, with 5 bases remaining between them. CDR3: CASSWEEQFF. CDR3 DNA sequence: TGTGCCAGCAGCTGGGAGGAGCAGTTCTTC.

The V gene is TRBV30, the J gene TRBJ1-6; no reliable D call. This CDR3 is built from 13 residues. From germline, CDR1 is GTSNPN and CDR2 SVGIG (reference sequence). With 1 base removed from V and 9 bases from J, the gap between germline ends came to 10 bases. CDR3 residues: CAWSGGLASPLHF. CDR3 in DNA: TGTGCCTGGAGTGGTGGACTAGCTTCACCCCTCCACTTT.

This clone was recorded a few times. The genes are TRBV5-1 and TRBJ2-2, with TRBD2 matching 8 bases. The CDR3 totals 19 residues. Germline assignment: CDR1 SGHRS and CDR2 YFSETQ. Trimming cost V 3 bases and J 4 bases; bases outside gene matches: 17. CDR3 amino acids: CASSSRGGQTSRGTGELFF. DNA of the CDR3: TGCGCCAGCAGCTCCCGGGGGGGACAAACATCGCGAGGCACCGGGGAGCTGTTTTTT.

The chain employs TRBV6-1 and TRBJ1-3; D is unresolved. V lost 7 bases and J 0 bases, leaving 10 bases between the germline ends. In germline, CDR1 is MNHNS, CDR2 SASEGT. CDR3 length equals 14 residues. The CDR3 is CASTRQFSGNTIYF. Written as DNA, the CDR3 is TGTGCCAGCACAAGGCAGTTCTCTGGAAACACCATATATTTT.

This chain links TRBV5-1 with TRBJ1-4; TRBD1 matches at 7 bases. The CDR3 has 14 amino acids. With V trimmed by 4 bases and J by 5 bases, 5 bases remained unmatched. Germline CDR1 reads SGHRS; CDR2 reads YFSETQ. The CDR3 DNA sequence: TGCGCCAGCAGCCGGGACAGCCAGAATGAAAAACTGTTTTTT. Protein: CASSRDSQNEKLFF.

The genes are TRBV5-1 and TRBJ1-1; 8 bases fit TRBD1. Trimming at V came to 4 bases and at J to 0 bases, leaving 8 bases not matched to a gene. Germline V lookup: CDR1 SGHRS, CDR2 YFSETQ. This CDR3 comprises 16 residues. The CDR3 sequence: CASSPDWDRLNTEAFF. The CDR3 DNA reads TGCGCCAGCAGCCCCGATTGGGACAGGTTGAACACTGAAGCTTTCTTT. The full variable domain, in which reference TRBV5-1 and TRBJ1-1 provide the parts outside the CDR3, is KAGVTQTPRYLIKTRGQQVTLSCSPISGHRSVSWYQQTPGQGLQFLFEYFSETQRNKGNFPGRFSGRQFSNSRSEMNVSTLELGDSALYLCASSPDWDRLNTEAFFGQGTRLTVV.

The chain uses TRBV5-6 and TRBJ1-1, with D perhaps TRBD1 (5 bases). Trimming removed 0 bases at V and 4 bases at J, with 10 bases between. This CDR3 region has 14 residues. CDR1 and CDR2 from the germline V gene are SGHDT and YYEEEE. The CDR3 nucleotides read TGTGCCAGCAGCTTGGGACTTGGGGGCACTGAAGCTTTCTTT. Protein: CASSLGLGGTEAFF.

This chain links TRBV9 with TRBJ2-3, with 7 bases aligning to TRBD1. Germline V gene lookup returns CDR1 SGDLS and CDR2 YYNGEE. The CDR3 has 15 residues. With V trimmed by 2 bases and J by 4 bases, 7 bases remained unmatched. This chain's CDR3 is CASSVWGTEADTQYF. CDR3 nucleotides: TGTGCCAGCAGCGTTTGGGGGACAGAGGCAGATACGCAGTATTTT.

The chain links TRBV6-4 to TRBJ2-2; D could derive from TRBD1 or TRBD2 (5 bases each). CDR1 and CDR2 (germline): MRHNA, SNTAGT. This CDR3 comprises 14 residues. V lost 7 bases and J lost 1, with 10 bases in between. The CDR3: CASTWDGNTGELFF. The CDR3 bases are TGTGCCAGCACTTGGGACGGGAACACCGGGGAGCTGTTTTTT.

The V call is TRBV5-4, the J call TRBJ1-1; D is unclear. Germline V gene data show CDR1 as SGHNT and CDR2 as YYREEE (reference sequence). This CDR3 has 15 amino acids. Trimming left V 0 bases short and J 11 bases short, with 20 bases between. CDR3: CASSLDRRGPLQAFF. CDR3 DNA sequence: TGTGCCAGCAGCTTGGATCGGCGGGGTCCACTCCAGGCTTTCTTT.

The V and J genes are TRBV7-9 and TRBJ1-1, with D perhaps TRBD1 (5 bases). Trimming left V 6 bases short and J 1 base short, with 15 bases between. Germline V lookup: CDR1 SEHNR, CDR2 FQNEAQ (reference sequence). There are 15 residues in the CDR3. The CDR3 here is CASRLPGLSNTEAFF. The CDR3 DNA follows: TGTGCCAGCAGATTACCGGGGCTATCGAACACTGAAGCTTTCTTT.

Only one count was recorded for this clone. The rearrangement links TRBV4-3 to TRBJ2-3; D is perhaps TRBD1 (6 bases). Germline V lookup: CDR1 LGHNA, CDR2 YSLEER. Trimming shortened V by 3 bases and J by 0 bases, and 16 bases separated the two germline ends. The CDR3 contains 17 residues. In DNA form, the CDR3 reads TGCGCCAGCAGCCACCTAACCGGGACATTAAGCACAGATACGCAGTATTTT. Its translation is CASSHLTGTLSTDTQYF.

CDR3 DNA sequence: TGTGCCAGCAGCTTAAGACAGGGGAAGGGTACTGAAGCTTTCTTT. As protein: CASSLRQGKGTEAFF. The chain has TRBV7-9 and TRBJ1-1, with 8 bases matching TRBD1. V gave up 2 bases and J gave up 5 bases; unmatched junction bases: 7. From germline, CDR1 is SEHNR and CDR2 FQNEAQ (reference sequence). CDR3 length: 15 residues. Together with reference TRBV7-9 and TRBJ1-1, the CDR3 gives the full variable domain: DTGVSQNPRHKITKRGQNVTFRCDPISEHNRLYWYRQTLGQGPEFLTYFQNEAQLEKSRLLSDRFSAERPKGSFSTLEIQRTEQGDSAMYLCASSLRQGKGTEAFFGQGTRLTVV.

This chain joins TRBV27 and TRBJ2-5, with no clear D. CDR1 and CDR2 (germline): MNHEY, SMNVEV (reference sequence). V lost 6 bases, J lost 2 bases, and 19 bases lay in between. The CDR3 extends over 16 amino acids. CDR3: CASRDAGPSLQETQYF. The CDR3 DNA reads as TGTGCCAGCAGAGACGCCGGTCCATCTCTGCAAGAGACCCAGTACTTC.

This sequence joins TRBV2 and TRBJ2-1; the D gene is possibly TRBD2 (6 bases). Germline V CDR1 and CDR2: SNHLY, FYNNEI. This CDR3 contains 13 residues. V dropped 5 bases and J dropped 6 bases, with 11 bases sitting between them. The CDR3 DNA reads as TGTGCCAGCAGTTTGGGACTCGCCAATGAGCAGTTCTTC. It translates to CASSLGLANEQFF.

The V call is TRBV5-6, the J call TRBJ1-1; D remains unclear. The CDR3 is made up of 15 amino acids. Germline CDR1 reads SGHDT; CDR2 reads YYEEEE. V lost 5 bases to trimming and J lost 1 base, with 15 bases between them. The CDR3, as DNA: TGTGCCAGCAGGACTGGGCCAGACGAGAACACTGAAGCTTTCTTT. Amino acids: CASRTGPDENTEAFF.

The rearrangement joins TRBV29-1 to TRBJ2-2; 12 bases match TRBD1. Germline CDR1 and CDR2: SQVTM and ANQGSEA. The CDR3 is 14 amino acids. The ends lost 4 bases at V and 6 bases at J; junction bases unmatched: 3. The CDR3 DNA sequence: TGCAGCGTTGTAGGGACAGGGGGCTCCGGGGAGCTGTTTTTT. Protein: CSVVGTGGSGELFF.

This clone was detected only once. This rearrangement joins TRBV7-9 to TRBJ1-2; possibly TRBD1 for D (5 bases). CDR1 SEHNR and CDR2 FQNEAQ come from the germline V gene (reference sequence). The CDR3 extends over 15 amino acids. V dropped 8 bases and J dropped 4 bases, with 20 bases sitting between them. The CDR3 coding sequence is TGTGCCAGCGTGGCAGGGATGGCGCTAGGCTATGGCTACACCTTC. It is translated as CASVAGMALGYGYTF.

This chain uses TRBV19 with TRBJ1-6; 7 bases fit TRBD1. The CDR3 extends over 15 amino acids. CDR1 LNHDA and CDR2 SQIVND come from the germline V gene (reference sequence). The V segment lost 5 bases and the J segment 5 bases; nucleotides outside the gene matches: 6. Here the CDR3 DNA reads TGTGCCAGTAGTGCAATGGGACAGAATAATTCACCCCTCCACTTT. Protein sequence: CASSAMGQNNSPLHF.

The J gene is TRBJ2-5, the V gene TRBV2; D not resolved. Trimming removed 6 bases at V and 7 bases at J, with 15 bases between. CDR1 is SNHLY, CDR2 FYNNEI, per germline. The CDR3 contains 13 residues. The CDR3 DNA sequence: TGTGCCAGCAGCAAGGAACCTAAGGTGACCCAGTACTTC. It yields the protein CASSKEPKVTQYF.

The chain recombines TRBV7-6 with TRBJ2-5; no clear D. Trimming removed 5 bases at V and 8 bases at J, with 12 bases between. Germline lookup yields CDR1 SGHVS and CDR2 FNYEAQ. The CDR3 sequence is 12 residues long. The CDR3 here is CASSQPQGTQYF. The CDR3, as DNA: TGTGCCAGCAGCCAACCACAAGGTACCCAGTACTTC.

V is TRBV7-3 and J is TRBJ2-3, with D possibly being TRBD2 (5 bases). V lost 1 base, J lost 4 bases, and 6 bases lay in between. Germline CDR1 SGHTA, CDR2 FQGTGA. The CDR3 extends over 13 amino acids. The chain's CDR3 is CASSLSGPDTQYF. The CDR3 DNA reads TGTGCCAGCAGCTTAAGCGGGCCAGATACGCAGTATTTT.

This clone was picked up one time. The chain links TRBV11-3 to TRBJ2-1; 8 positions match TRBD1. The CDR3 has 16 residues. Trimming removed 3 bases from V and 0 bases from J; junction bases left unmatched: 4. CDR1 is SGHNT, CDR2 YENEEA, per germline. The CDR3 reads CASSFSGGSSYNEQFF. Here the CDR3 DNA reads TGTGCCAGCAGCTTCTCAGGGGGCAGCTCCTACAATGAGCAGTTCTTC. The variable domain in full, with the rest retrieved from reference TRBV11-3 and TRBJ2-1, is EAGVVQSPRYKIIEKKQPVAFWCNPISGHNTLYWYLQNLGQGPELLIRYENEEAVDDSQLPKDRFSAERLKGVDSTLKIQPAELGDSAVYLCASSFSGGSSYNEQFFGPGTRLTVL.